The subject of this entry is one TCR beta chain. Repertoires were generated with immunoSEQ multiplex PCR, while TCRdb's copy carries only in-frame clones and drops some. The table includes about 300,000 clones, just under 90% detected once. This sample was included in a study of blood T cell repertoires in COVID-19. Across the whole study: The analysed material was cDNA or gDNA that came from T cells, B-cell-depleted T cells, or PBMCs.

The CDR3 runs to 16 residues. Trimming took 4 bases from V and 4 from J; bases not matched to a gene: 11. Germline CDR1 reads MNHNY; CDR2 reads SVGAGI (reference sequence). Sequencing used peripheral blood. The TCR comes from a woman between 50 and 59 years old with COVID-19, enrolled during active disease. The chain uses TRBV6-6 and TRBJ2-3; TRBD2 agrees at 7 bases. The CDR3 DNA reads TGTGCCAGCAGTTCAGCGACTAGCCCCAGCGCAGATACGCAGTATTTT. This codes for CASSSATSPSADTQYF.